This T cell receptor beta chain is drawn from a study of OX40 agonist ivuxolimab in advanced cancers. General notes on the study: The costimulatory receptor OX40 (CD134) was targeted by ivuxolimab, a fully human IgG2 agonistic monoclonal antibody. Intravenous ivuxolimab was administered to patients every 2 weeks at six dose levels: 0.01, 0.1, 0.3, 1.5, 3 and 10 mg/kg. Of the approximately 54 dose-escalation patients, hepatocellular carcinoma was present in about 20, melanoma in approximately 15, renal cell carcinoma in 9 and head and neck cancer in 9. A male proportion of 82.7% and a mean age of approximately 62 years, ranging from about 20 to 80, were recorded for the dose-escalation cohort. Patients were allowed to have had prior anti-PD-1, anti-PD-L1 or anti-CTLA-4 therapy, and 40% to 45% of the dose-escalation patients had previously received checkpoint inhibitors. Partial responses occurred in three dose-escalation patients, of whom one had hepatocellular carcinoma and two had cutaneous melanoma. The purpose of peripheral TCRbeta sequencing was to test whether ivuxolimab changed TCR sequence diversity and led to clonal T-cell expansion. The paper reports the monotherapy dose-escalation portion (N = 52 patients) of the phase I ivuxolimab trial. Findings and caveats that apply to the study as a whole: Low levels of normalized T-cell clonal expansion were also seen in some patients who did not respond. Which antigens the clonally expanded peripheral T cells were specific for was not determined. On average, CD8+ T cells showed more expanded clones than CD4+ T cells after ivuxolimab. At doses of 0.1 to 3.0 mg/kg, clonal expansion of both CD4+ and CD8+ T cells in blood was seen between baseline and week 6. In the 0.1-3.0 mg/kg groups, partial responders had among the lowest normalized peripheral clonal expansion, particularly in CD8+ T cells.

CDR3 length: 14 amino acids, cysteine to phenylalanine. Here the CDR3 DNA is all that survives: 42 bases in frame from base 1. CDR1 and CDR2, looked up from the germline V gene (reference sequence), are SEHNR and FQNEAQ. V sheds 6 bases and J sheds 7 bases, leaving 16 bases between their ends. The sample holds a few counts of this clone. The antigen this receptor binds is unknown. Per-base qualities were not stored, and no clone one base away is much larger. To sequence the TCRbeta CDR3 region, genomic DNA was isolated from the sorted cells. TCRbeta CDR3 regions were sequenced using the immunoSEQ Assay. Not all clones reach the TCRdb copy of this immuneACCESS table, which keeps in-frame sequences only. Checked studies attribute under half of the gap to unresolved V genes and leave the rest unexplained. The sample profile shows over 50,000 clones; over 80% of them were found once. The leading ten clones occupy around 4% of the sample.

The trial excluded patients who had a history of autoimmune disease or who were on systemic immunosuppression. In every dose cohort, peripheral blood was drawn for TCR sequencing at baseline, cycle 4 day 1, and cycle 7 day 1. The samples were drawn from a first-in-human, open-label, multicenter phase I dose-escalation trial of ivuxolimab. Adults with locally advanced or metastatic melanoma, renal cell, hepatocellular, or head and neck squamous cell carcinoma were enrolled in the trial. Before TCR sequencing, CD4+ and CD8+ T cells were separately sorted from peripheral blood. The sequence derives from an adult with an advanced solid tumor such as melanoma, head and neck, liver or kidney cancer. The sample was CD4+ or CD8+ T cells sorted from blood, taken in a trial of the OX40 agonist ivuxolimab. The receptor chain draws on TRBV7-9 and TRBJ2-1, with a weak D call of TRBD2 (6 bases match). The DNA sequence follows: TGTGCCAGCAGTTCCTGGATTGGAGGGAATGAGCAGTTCTTC. Its coded protein is CASSSWIGGNEQFF.